The entry below gives a single T cell receptor beta chain sequence along with its context. The V and J ends lost 3 bases and 0 bases respectively, with 16 bases between them. Germline V gene sequence: CDR1 SGHRS, CDR2 YFSETQ. CDR3 size: 17 residues. These data are taken from a study of CD8 T cells in Susac syndrome. With random hexamers, roughly 0.5 to 1 ug RNA was reverse transcribed. TCRdb recomputed calls from the immunoSEQ multiplex PCR reads with MiXCR, one row per CDR3 protein. This sample yields 75,000 to 80,000 distinct CDR3 sequences, of which approximately 93% are seen a single time; 0.52% belongs to the top ten.

This TCR was recovered from a human donor with Susac syndrome. The V call is TRBV5-1, the J call TRBJ2-1; the D call may be TRBD1 or TRBD2 (5 bases each). The sequenced sample was CD8+ T cells from PBMCs. CDR3 protein: CASSSPGPESSYNEQFF. The CDR3 bases are TGCGCCAGCAGCTCGCCGGGACCCGAGAGCTCCTACAATGAGCAGTTCTTC.